There are a few counts of the clone carrying this T cell receptor beta chain. These data belong to a study of human T cells and chemical hapten exposure. Study overall: 2% DPC was applied to about 2 cm by about 2 cm of upper inner arm skin for sensitization.

The germline V gene has CDR1 MNHEY and CDR2 SVGEGT. The CDR3 consists of 14 residues. V was trimmed by 11 bases and J by 5 bases, leaving 18 bases between them. MiXCR, applied by TCRdb to the RACE reads, yields one record per CDR3 protein. The repertoire has 100,000 to 120,000 distinct CDR3 sequences, about 34% of them found once; the top ten carry about 2.9%. Time point described: patch test 3, about 24 weeks after DPC sensitization. Treatment reported: therapeutic diphenylcyclopropenone sensitization with weekly scalp DPC. Sequencing started from total RNA isolated from unfractionated whole blood. The clonotype was recovered from a man in his forties with alopecia areata. Some clones in this sample may be carry-over from other donors' samples. The source was whole blood, collected in connection with sensitization to the hapten diphenylcyclopropenone (DPC). The chain joins TRBV6-2 or TRBV6-3 to TRBJ2-2; no firm D call. In DNA, the CDR3 is TGTGCCTCAACACAATGGTTGGGGACCGGGGAGCTGTTTTTT. Translating it yields CASTQWLGTGELFF.